The 32 T cell receptor beta chains presented below share a single source sample, sequenced in a study of CXCR3-negative and CXCR3-positive naive CD8 T cells. General study findings and limits: Researchers report that CXCR3-positive naive cells carry more hydrophobic TRB CDR3s than CXCR3-negative naive cells.

These receptors have no known antigen. Researchers prepared the TRB cDNA libraries using 5' RACE with UMI labels. TCRdb re-called the 5' RACE reads; one entry per CDR3 protein, DNA not given. Its listing shows 150,000 to 180,000 distinct CDR3 sequences. Material: naive CXCR3+ CD8+ T cells from blood. The subset here: CD45RO-CCR7+CD27+CD95- naive CD8+ T cells expressing CXCR3 (TNR3+). These receptors were taken from a human donor in good health. Some clones in this sample may be carry-over from other donors' samples.

The chain employs TRBV27 and TRBJ2-5. This CDR3 comprises 14 residues. In germline, CDR1 is MNHEY, CDR2 SMNVEV (reference sequence). CDR3 sequence: CASSPLLNSYEQYF.

The chain employs TRBV20-1 and TRBJ1-5; TCRdb gives TRBD1 as the D gene, but with no DNA this cannot be confirmed. Germline V gives CDR1 DFQATT, CDR2 SNEGSKA (reference sequence). The CDR3 contains 14 residues. CDR3 in amino acids: CSATGQGYYQPQHF.

The gene calls are TRBV5-5 and TRBJ2-7. The CDR3 totals 14 residues. CDR1 SGHKS and CDR2 YYEKEE come from the germline V gene (reference sequence). The CDR3 spells CASSFTVGSYEQYF.

The V gene is TRBV7-3, the J gene TRBJ1-1. CDR1 and CDR2 (germline): SGHTA, FQGTGA. The CDR3 totals 13 residues. The CDR3 spells CASSLMMNTEAFF.

The V and J genes are TRBV7-6 and TRBJ1-5. Germline lookup yields CDR1 SGHVS and CDR2 FNYEAQ. CDR3 length: 15 residues. The chain's CDR3 is CASSAGTDSNQPQHF. Based on the CDR3 plus reference TRBV7-6 and TRBJ1-5, the full variable domain is GAGVSQSPRYKVTKRGQDVALRCDPISGHVSLYWYRQALGQGPEFLTYFNYEAQQDKSGLPNDRFSAERPEGSISTLTIQRTEQRDSAMYRCASSAGTDSNQPQHFGDGTRLSIL.

The chain recombines TRBV12-3 or TRBV12-4 with TRBJ2-7; without DNA, the TCRdb call of TRBD1 cannot be checked. This CDR3 has 16 residues. The CDR3 loop is CASSFGMGQGVYEQYF.

The rearrangement joins TRBV28 to TRBJ2-7; TCRdb's D gene call, TRBD1, goes unchecked for lack of DNA. The CDR3 covers 15 residues. The V gene's germline CDR1 is MDHEN and CDR2 SYDVKM. CDR3 in amino acids: CATQETGELGYEQYF. Based on the CDR3 plus reference TRBV28 and TRBJ2-7, the full variable domain is DVKVTQSSRYLVKRTGEKVFLECVQDMDHENMFWYRQDPGLGLRLIYFSYDVKMKEKGDIPEGYSVSREKKERFSLILESASTNQTSMYLCATQETGELGYEQYFGPGTRLTVT.

This chain links TRBV29-1 with TRBJ2-7; TCRdb calls TRBD1, which cannot be checked without DNA. CDR1 SQVTM and CDR2 ANQGSEA come from the germline V gene. The CDR3 runs 15 residues. This chain's CDR3 is CSVEGTGSGTYEQYF.

The gene calls are TRBV7-2 and TRBJ2-1; TCRdb gives TRBD2 as the D gene, but with no DNA this cannot be confirmed. The CDR3 loop spans 16 amino acids. Looked up from germline, CDR1 is SGHTA and CDR2 is FQGNSA. The CDR3 loop is CASSLPGTSGGPSQCF.

The V gene is TRBV6-5, the J gene TRBJ1-1. CDR1 is MNHEY, CDR2 SVGAGI, per germline. There are 12 residues in the CDR3. CDR3 in amino acids: CASSFEGAEAFF.

The rearrangement links TRBV5-1 to TRBJ2-3; TCRdb outputs TRBD2, but without DNA this stays unchecked. CDR1 is SGHRS, CDR2 YFSETQ, per germline. The CDR3 runs to 17 residues. The CDR3 sequence is CASSWGAGPVIKDTQYF.

The rearrangement links TRBV9 to TRBJ2-5; the D call of TRBD2 rests on TCRdb alone, since no DNA is present to check it. Germline V gene data show CDR1 as SGDLS and CDR2 as YYNGEE. The CDR3 totals 16 residues. The CDR3 is CASSAALAGAQETQYF.

The chain links TRBV21-1 to TRBJ2-3; TCRdb designates TRBD2, a call that cannot be tested without DNA. TRBV21-1 is classified as a pseudogene. CDR3 size: 17 residues. The CDR3 reads CASSKGGLAGDTDTQYF.

The chain recombines TRBV7-9 with TRBJ1-2; with no DNA, the TCRdb D assignment of TRBD1 cannot be verified. Germline-derived CDR1 and CDR2 are SEHNR and FQNEAQ (reference sequence). The CDR3 loop spans 15 amino acids. CDR3 region: CASSAAGEQGYGYTF.

The chain employs TRBV28 and TRBJ1-2; TCRdb picks TRBD1, but there is no DNA to check that call. Germline CDR1 MDHEN, CDR2 SYDVKM. The CDR3 loop spans 15 amino acids. CDR3 sequence: CASSFSGQGGSGYTF.

The chain joins TRBV15 to TRBJ2-7; the TRBD1 assignment by TCRdb is unverifiable without DNA. Germline loops: CDR1 LNHNV, CDR2 YYDKDF (reference sequence). This CDR3 contains 15 residues. CDR3 amino acids: CATSRTGDLSYEQYF.

This CDR3 reads CASSQDSSGGSDTQYF. The J gene is TRBJ2-3, the V gene TRBV4-1; TCRdb designates TRBD2, a call that cannot be tested without DNA. The CDR3 covers 16 residues. CDR1 is MGHRA, CDR2 YSYEKL, per germline.

The rearrangement joins TRBV28 to TRBJ1-1; the D call of TRBD1 rests on TCRdb alone, since no DNA is present to check it. Germline CDR1 and CDR2: MDHEN and SYDVKM. The CDR3 contains 14 residues. CDR3 sequence: CASSLSQGSTEAFF.

The chain carries TRBV5-6 and TRBJ1-1; as DNA is missing, the TRBD1 call by TCRdb cannot be tested. The CDR3 has 16 residues. Germline lookup yields CDR1 SGHDT and CDR2 YYEEEE. The CDR3 is CASSRTGGFWNTEAFF.

V usage is TRBV5-4 and J usage is TRBJ1-1. CDR1 is SGHNT and CDR2 is YYREEE in the germline V gene (reference sequence). The CDR3 is 13 amino acids. The CDR3 spells CASGLLMNTEAFF.

The chain uses TRBV13 and TRBJ2-5; TCRdb lists TRBD1, though no DNA is available to test this call. This CDR3 is built from 19 residues. Per the germline V gene, CDR1 is PRHDT and CDR2 is FYEKMQ (reference sequence). The CDR3 loop reads CASSAPPGTGSINRGTQYF.

V gene TRBV4-1 combines with J gene TRBJ2-2; TCRdb's D gene call, TRBD1, goes unchecked for lack of DNA. Germline assignment: CDR1 MGHRA and CDR2 YSYEKL. CDR3 length: 17 residues. CDR3: CASSLTTGGLNTGELFF.

V gene TRBV12-3 or TRBV12-4 combines with J gene TRBJ2-1. The CDR3 has 12 amino acids. The CDR3 sequence is CASRGTYNEQFF.

The genes are TRBV29-1 and TRBJ2-1; TCRdb picks TRBD1, but there is no DNA to check that call. Germline loops: CDR1 SQVTM, CDR2 ANQGSEA. The CDR3 runs to 11 residues. The CDR3 is CSGDRTNEQFF.

The rearrangement uses TRBV11-2 and TRBJ2-7. This CDR3 has 16 amino acids. Germline assignment: CDR1 SGHAT and CDR2 FQNNGV. CDR3: CASSLDPPVQTYEQYF.

The gene calls are TRBV15 and TRBJ2-7. Germline V gene lookup returns CDR1 LNHNV and CDR2 YYDKDF (reference sequence). This CDR3 contains 14 residues. The CDR3 sequence is CATSSGLAAYEQYF.

CDR3 region: CASSQVSTGRFTEAFF. This chain links TRBV4-1 with TRBJ1-1; TCRdb outputs TRBD1, but without DNA this stays unchecked. Germline V CDR1 and CDR2: MGHRA, YSYEKL. The CDR3 extends over 16 amino acids.

CDR3 loop: CSARDFGQPYEKLFF. The gene calls are TRBV20-1 and TRBJ1-4; TCRdb's D call of TRBD1 is untestable without DNA. The CDR3 runs to 15 residues. Per the germline V gene, CDR1 is DFQATT and CDR2 is SNEGSKA (reference sequence).

The CDR3 region is CASSPSPPEGPGELFF. The V call is TRBV12-3 or TRBV12-4, the J call TRBJ2-2; TCRdb's D call of TRBD1 is untestable without DNA. CDR3 length: 16 residues.

The CDR3 reads CAWTFGPPGRGTQYF. The chain combines TRBV30 with TRBJ2-3; TCRdb gives TRBD2 as the D gene, but with no DNA this cannot be confirmed. Germline-derived CDR1 and CDR2 are GTSNPN and SVGIG (reference sequence). This CDR3 is built from 15 residues.

This chain connects TRBV3-1 to TRBJ2-7; the TRBD1 assignment by TCRdb is unverifiable without DNA. This CDR3 comprises 14 residues. Germline loops: CDR1 LGHDT, CDR2 YNNKEL (reference sequence). Here the CDR3 reads CASSHRDSPYEQHF.

The gene calls are TRBV5-1 and TRBJ2-1. CDR3 size: 16 residues. Germline V gene lookup returns CDR1 SGHRS and CDR2 YFSETQ. CDR3 region: CASSLVPQSSYNEQFF.